The subject of this entry is one T cell receptor beta chain. The germline V gene has CDR1 LGHDT and CDR2 YNNKEL (reference sequence). The ends lost 4 bases at V and 5 bases at J; junction bases unmatched: 10. The CDR3 length is 17 residues. TCRdb keeps only in-frame clones here, not all; method: immunoSEQ multiplex PCR. This sample has more than 90,000 clones, with around 86% found just once. This entry comes from a study of blood T cell repertoires in COVID-19. V gene TRBV3-1 (or the pseudogene TRBV3-2) combines with J gene TRBJ2-7; 14 bases are a match to TRBD2. This receptor was identified in a man in his forties or fifties with acute or convalescent COVID-19. The sequenced sample consisted of peripheral blood. Here the CDR3 reads CASSRTTPGLAGDEQYF. As DNA, the CDR3 is TGTGCCAGCAGCCGAACGACTCCGGGACTAGCGGGAGACGAGCAGTACTTC.